Each of the 11 T cell receptor beta chains below was sequenced from the same sample in a study of blood T cell repertoires in COVID-19. The assay was immunoSEQ multiplex PCR, and TCRdb's table has in-frame clones only and misses some. The sample has roughly 70,000 clones; roughly 80% are singletons. Input material: peripheral blood. The receptors originated from a human donor in a cohort sampled during active COVID-19.

This sequence joins TRBV2 and TRBJ2-3; D ambiguous. Germline V gives CDR1 SNHLY, CDR2 FYNNEI. The CDR3 has 11 amino acids. Trimming stripped 5 bases from V and 5 bases from J, with 5 bases between. In DNA, the CDR3 is TGTGCCAGCAGTACGGGAGATACGCAGTATTTT. Protein product: CASSTGDTQYF.

This clone has a handful of counts. The chain joins TRBV27 to TRBJ2-7; 10 bases agree with TRBD1. The germline V gene has CDR1 MNHEY and CDR2 SMNVEV (reference sequence). The CDR3 has 14 residues. The V gene end was trimmed by 5 bases and the J gene end by 2 bases; junction bases not matched to a gene: 3. The CDR3, as DNA: TGTGCCAGCAGTCCCGGACAGGGGGCCTACGAGCAGTACTTC. Protein: CASSPGQGAYEQYF.

This clone has a handful of counts. This chain joins TRBV14 and TRBJ1-1; no clear D gene. CDR1 SGHDN and CDR2 FVKESK come from the germline V gene. The length of the CDR3 is 15 residues. V was trimmed by 5 bases and J by 6 bases, leaving 19 bases between them. This chain's CDR3 is CASSILTRRFAEAFF. DNA for the CDR3: TGTGCCAGCAGCATTCTGACGCGGCGGTTCGCTGAAGCTTTCTTT.

V and J are TRBV19 and TRBJ2-5; possibly TRBD2 for D (5 bases). Germline V gives CDR1 LNHDA, CDR2 SQIVND (reference sequence). The CDR3 spans 18 residues. V gave up 0 bases and J gave up 1 base, with 18 bases separating them. CDR3 region: CASSIDLRAGTTQETQYF. The CDR3 DNA is TGTGCCAGTAGTATAGATCTGCGCGCGGGTACTACCCAAGAGACCCAGTACTTC.

V is TRBV7-3 and J is TRBJ2-3; the D gene is possibly TRBD2 (5 bases). In germline, CDR1 is SGHTA, CDR2 FQGTGA. The CDR3 has 14 residues. Trimming pared 5 bases from V and 4 bases from J, leaving 13 bases between. The CDR3 spells CASSPGNQADTQYF. CDR3 DNA: TGTGCCAGCAGCCCGGGGAATCAGGCAGATACGCAGTATTTT.

The rearrangement uses TRBV2 and TRBJ1-2, with TRBD1 as a possible D gene (5 bases). Germline lookup yields CDR1 SNHLY and CDR2 FYNNEI. The ends were cut back, 7 bases at V and 2 bases at J, with 14 bases in the middle. The CDR3 has 14 amino acids. CDR3 region: CASILDRHNYGYTF. CDR3 sequence (DNA): TGTGCCAGCATTCTAGACAGACACAACTATGGCTACACCTTC.

J is TRBJ2-1 and V is TRBV24-1; 8 nucleotides line up with TRBD1. CDR1 is KGHDR and CDR2 is SFDVKD in the germline V gene. There are 16 residues in the CDR3. J lost 4 bases, V lost 3 bases, and 7 bases had no gene match. The CDR3 reads CATSDRGQGAYNEQFF. Here the CDR3 DNA reads TGTGCCACCAGTGATAGAGGGCAGGGGGCGTACAATGAGCAGTTCTTC.

This chain uses TRBV6-8 with TRBJ2-5, with 9 bases fitting TRBD1. The V gene end was trimmed by 2 bases and the J gene end by 2 bases; junction bases not matched to a gene: 6. This CDR3 is 16 amino acids long. Germline values: CDR1 MNHGY, CDR2 SAAAGT. This chain's CDR3 is CASSYPGDREQETQYF. DNA of the CDR3: TGTGCCAGCAGTTACCCCGGGGACAGGGAACAAGAGACCCAGTACTTC.

The chain employs TRBV11-2 and TRBJ2-7, with D perhaps TRBD2 (5 bases). V lost 0 bases and J 5 bases, leaving 17 bases between the germline ends. The CDR3 totals 16 residues. Germline-derived CDR1 and CDR2 are SGHAT and FQNNGV. CDR3 sequence (DNA): TGTGCCAGCAGCTTAGACGTTGTCCGCGTCGGGAACGAGCAGTACTTC. Translated: CASSLDVVRVGNEQYF.

The rearrangement uses TRBV6-1 and TRBJ1-4, with TRBD1 matching over 10 bases. This CDR3 is 17 amino acids long. Germline trimming cut 0 bases from V and 8 bases from J; bases unmatched to any gene: 9. Germline CDR1 and CDR2: MNHNS and SASEGT. The CDR3 reads CASSEAGARTGGEKLFF. DNA of the CDR3: TGTGCCAGCAGTGAAGCGGGAGCGAGGACAGGGGGGGAAAAACTGTTTTTT.

The V and J genes are TRBV7-2 and TRBJ1-2; 7 positions match TRBD1. The CDR3 runs to 14 residues. From germline, CDR1 is SGHTA and CDR2 FQGNSA. The J segment lost 8 bases and the V segment lost 5 bases, leaving 11 bases of the junction unmatched. The CDR3 DNA reads TGTGCCAGCAGCCCCTGGGGGACAGTGGAGGGCTACACCTTC. The encoded protein is CASSPWGTVEGYTF.